Presented here are 15 T cell receptor beta chains from one specimen sequenced in a study of blood T cell repertoires in COVID-19. Produced via immunoSEQ multiplex PCR; TCRdb's table is partial and in-frame only. The table records about 100,000 clones, approximately 80% of them present only once. The sample comprised peripheral blood. The receptors shown here come from a man aged 45-60 years with active or convalescent COVID-19.

The J gene is TRBJ2-1, the V gene TRBV19; 13 nucleotides agree with TRBD2. V dropped 5 bases and J dropped 5; count of bases not matched to a gene: 9. Germline V gene lookup returns CDR1 LNHDA and CDR2 SQIVND (reference sequence). The CDR3 has 17 amino acids. Here the CDR3 DNA reads TGTGCCAGTAGTCGGAACCTACTAGCGGGAGGGGACAATGAGCAGTTCTTC. This sequence encodes CASSRNLLAGGDNEQFF. The full variable domain, completed using reference TRBV19 and TRBJ2-1, is DGGITQSPKYLFRKEGQNVTLSCEQNLNHDAMYWYRQDPGQGLRLIYYSQIVNDFQKGDIAEGYSVSREKKESFPLTVTSAQKNPTAFYLCASSRNLLAGGDNEQFFGPGTRLTVL.

The chain joins TRBV7-9 to TRBJ1-3; D perhaps matches TRBD1 (5 bases). The CDR3 totals 15 residues. The germline V gene has CDR1 SEHNR and CDR2 FQNEAQ (reference sequence). The V end was cut by 5 bases, the J end by 4 bases, with 15 bases between. DNA of the CDR3: TGTGCCAGCAGCCTAACGGGGGTCGCCGGAAACACCATATATTTT. This sequence encodes CASSLTGVAGNTIYF.

The chain joins TRBV14 to TRBJ1-2, with D possibly TRBD1 on 5 matching bases. V lost 4 bases to trimming and J lost 4 bases, with 7 bases between them. Germline CDR1 reads SGHDN; CDR2 reads FVKESK. CDR3 size: 12 residues. CDR3 bases: TGTGCCAGCAGCCCCCAGGGCTATGGCTACACCTTC. Translating it yields CASSPQGYGYTF.

The chain uses TRBV25-1 and TRBJ2-2; a weak D match, TRBD1 (5 bases). Germline loops: CDR1 MGHDK, CDR2 SYGVNS. CDR3 size: 14 residues. V dropped 7 bases and J dropped 1 base, with 10 bases sitting between them. Written as DNA, the CDR3 is TGTGCCAGCATCCAAACAGGGAACACCGGGGAGCTGTTTTTT. Translated: CASIQTGNTGELFF.

This sequence joins TRBV24-1 and TRBJ1-1; D is uncertain. CDR1 is KGHDR, CDR2 SFDVKD, per germline. V was cut by 3 bases and J by 4 bases, with 8 bases left in between. The CDR3 contains 13 residues. CDR3 bases: TGTGCCACCAGTGATCCGCGGATCACTGAAGCTTTCTTT. This encodes CATSDPRITEAFF.

The chain employs TRBV6-4 and TRBJ1-2, with TRBD1 matching 10 bases. CDR1 MRHNA and CDR2 SNTAGT come from the germline V gene. With 6 bases clipped from V and 7 bases from J, the junction kept 5 bases outside the gene matches. The CDR3 totals 13 residues. The CDR3 nucleotides read TGTGCCAGCAGCGGGACAGGGGAGTCTGGCTACACCTTC. It is translated as CASSGTGESGYTF.

CDR3 DNA sequence: TGTGCCAGCAGTTCACAGGGTTTCGAGCAGTACTTC. Encoded protein: CASSSQGFEQYF. V is TRBV28 and J is TRBJ2-7; maybe TRBD1 (6 bases). The CDR3 covers 12 residues. Deletions cut 4 bases from V and 6 bases from J, with 10 bases between. The germline V gene has CDR1 MDHEN and CDR2 SYDVKM.

V gene TRBV7-9 combines with J gene TRBJ1-2; D possibly corresponds to TRBD1 (5 bases). Germline V gene lookup returns CDR1 SEHNR and CDR2 FQNEAQ (reference sequence). Trimming shortened V by 1 base and J by 3 bases, and 12 bases separated the two germline ends. This CDR3 has 15 residues. CDR3 loop: CASSLGSARDYGYTF. In DNA, the CDR3 is TGTGCCAGCAGCTTAGGCTCAGCCAGGGACTATGGCTACACCTTC.

As DNA, the CDR3 is TGCGCCAGCAGCTCGGACAGGGCTGGTGGCTACACCTTC. It codes for CASSSDRAGGYTF. The chain has TRBV5-1 and TRBJ1-2; TRBD1 agrees at 8 bases. This CDR3 contains 13 residues. After removal of 3 bases from V and 7 bases from J, the junction contained 5 bases not matched to a gene. Germline lookup yields CDR1 SGHRS and CDR2 YFSETQ.

This rearrangement joins TRBV7-6 to TRBJ1-5; 9 bases align to TRBD1. The germline V gene has CDR1 SGHVS and CDR2 FNYEAQ. The V segment lost 5 bases and the J segment 1 base; nucleotides outside the gene matches: 3. CDR3 length: 15 residues. For the CDR3, the DNA is TGTGCCAGCAGCCCCGGACAGGGGAGCAATCAGCCCCAGCATTTT. Translating gives CASSPGQGSNQPQHF. Based on the CDR3 plus reference TRBV7-6 and TRBJ1-5, the full variable domain is GAGVSQSPRYKVTKRGQDVALRCDPISGHVSLYWYRQALGQGPEFLTYFNYEAQQDKSGLPNDRFSAERPEGSISTLTIQRTEQRDSAMYRCASSPGQGSNQPQHFGDGTRLSIL.

This sequence joins TRBV6-1 and TRBJ2-1, with TRBD2 identical over 13 bases. V was pared by 0 bases and J by 12 bases, with 2 bases of the junction left unmatched. Germline V gene data show CDR1 as MNHNS and CDR2 as SASEGT. The CDR3 has 14 residues. The DNA of the CDR3 is TGTGCCAGCAGTGAAGCAACTAGCGGGAGGGTGCAGTTCTTC. Residues: CASSEATSGRVQFF.

The chain recombines TRBV5-4 with TRBJ2-7; 10 bases agree with TRBD1. Germline CDR1 SGHNT, CDR2 YYREEE (reference sequence). The ends lost 4 bases at V and 5 bases at J; junction bases unmatched: 6. The CDR3 spans 14 residues. CDR3 amino acids: CASSTGTGADEQYF. CDR3 in DNA: TGTGCCAGCAGCACCGGGACAGGGGCTGACGAGCAGTACTTC.

This rearrangement joins TRBV5-1 to TRBJ2-3; tentative D call: TRBD2 (5 bases). Germline assignment: CDR1 SGHRS and CDR2 YFSETQ. V lost 4 bases and J 2 bases, leaving 17 bases between the germline ends. The CDR3 contains 16 residues. In nucleotides, the CDR3 is TGCGCCAGCAGCCCCGTGGCCGGGGATAACACAGATACGCAGTATTTT. It is translated as CASSPVAGDNTDTQYF.

V is TRBV5-6 and J is TRBJ2-1; a possible D gene is TRBD2 (6 bases). This CDR3 has 15 amino acids. Trimming left V 4 bases short and J 4 bases short, with 15 bases between. The germline V gene encodes CDR1 SGHDT and CDR2 YYEEEE. CDR3 in amino acids: CASSPGTLQYNEQFF. The CDR3 coding sequence is TGTGCCAGCAGCCCCGGGACTCTTCAATACAATGAGCAGTTCTTC.

The CDR3 bases are TGTGCCAGCAGCTACCTTAGCGGGAACTACAATGAGCAGTTCTTC. Translated: CASSYLSGNYNEQFF. The genes are TRBV7-9 and TRBJ2-1; the match to TRBD2 covers 8 bases. The CDR3 contains 15 residues. Germline-derived CDR1 and CDR2 are SEHNR and FQNEAQ (reference sequence). The V gene end was trimmed by 4 bases and the J gene end by 3 bases; junction bases not matched to a gene: 5.